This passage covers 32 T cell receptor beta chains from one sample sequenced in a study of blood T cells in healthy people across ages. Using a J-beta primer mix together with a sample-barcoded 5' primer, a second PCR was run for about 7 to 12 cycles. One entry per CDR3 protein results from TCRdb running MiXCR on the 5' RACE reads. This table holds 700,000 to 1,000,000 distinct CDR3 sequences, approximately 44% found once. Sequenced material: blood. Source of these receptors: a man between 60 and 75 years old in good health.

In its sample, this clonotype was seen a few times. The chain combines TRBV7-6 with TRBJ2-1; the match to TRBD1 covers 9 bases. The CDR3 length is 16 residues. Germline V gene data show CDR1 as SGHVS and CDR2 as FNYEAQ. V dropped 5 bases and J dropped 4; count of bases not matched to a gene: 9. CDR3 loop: CASSLQTGGLYNEQFF. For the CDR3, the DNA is TGTGCCAGCAGCCTACAGACAGGGGGGCTATACAATGAGCAGTTCTTC.

The CDR3 is CSARDQRGPSYNEQYF. CDR3 sequence (DNA): TGCAGTGCTAGAGATCAACGGGGGCCCTCCTACAATGAGCAGTACTTC. The chain uses TRBV20-1 and TRBJ2-1; D assignment may be TRBD1 or TRBD2 (6 bases each). The end of the DNA is better explained by TRBJ2-7, so the J call may be wrong. The CDR3 length is 16 residues. From germline, CDR1 is DFQATT and CDR2 SNEGSKA (reference sequence).

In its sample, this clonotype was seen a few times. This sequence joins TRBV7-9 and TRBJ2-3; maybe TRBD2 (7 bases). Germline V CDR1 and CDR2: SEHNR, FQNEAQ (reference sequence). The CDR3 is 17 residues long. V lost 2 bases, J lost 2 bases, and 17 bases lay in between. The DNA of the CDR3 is TGTGCCAGCAGCTTAACAGAGGCGGGGGCCATCACAGATACGCAGTATTTT. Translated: CASSLTEAGAITDTQYF.

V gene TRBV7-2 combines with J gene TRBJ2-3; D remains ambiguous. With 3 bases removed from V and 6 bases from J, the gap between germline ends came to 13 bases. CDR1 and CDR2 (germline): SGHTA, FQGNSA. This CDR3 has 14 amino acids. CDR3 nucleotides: TGTGCCAGCAGCTTGGCAGGCCTGTCGGATACGCAGTATTTT. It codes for CASSLAGLSDTQYF.

In nucleotides, the CDR3 is TGTGCCAGCAGCATGCCCGGGGAGACCCAGTACTTC. Translating gives CASSMPGETQYF. V is TRBV5-5 and J is TRBJ2-5; D is undetermined. Looked up from germline, CDR1 is SGHKS and CDR2 is YYEKEE (reference sequence). V gave up 4 bases and J gave up 5 bases, with 9 bases separating them. This CDR3 contains 12 residues. Together with reference TRBV5-5 and TRBJ2-5, the CDR3 gives the full variable domain: DAGVTQSPTHLIKTRGQQVTLRCSPISGHKSVSWYQQVLGQGPQFIFQYYEKEERGRGNFPDRFSARQFPNYSSELNVNALLLGDSALYLCASSMPGETQYFGPGTRLLVL.

CDR3 sequence (DNA): TGCGCCAGCAGCCAAGATTATAGAAGTAGCTATGGCTACACCTTC. Its protein product is CASSQDYRSSYGYTF. This chain links TRBV4-3 with TRBJ1-2; D unresolved. CDR1 LGHNA and CDR2 YSLEER come from the germline V gene. The CDR3 covers 15 residues. The V gene lost 0 bases and the J gene lost 4 bases, with 12 bases spanning the gap.

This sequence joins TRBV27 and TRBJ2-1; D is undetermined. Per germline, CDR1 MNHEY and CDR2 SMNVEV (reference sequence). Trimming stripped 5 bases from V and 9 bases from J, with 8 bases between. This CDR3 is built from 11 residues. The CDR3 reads CASSKFGEQFF. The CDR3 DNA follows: TGTGCCAGCAGTAAATTCGGTGAGCAGTTCTTC.

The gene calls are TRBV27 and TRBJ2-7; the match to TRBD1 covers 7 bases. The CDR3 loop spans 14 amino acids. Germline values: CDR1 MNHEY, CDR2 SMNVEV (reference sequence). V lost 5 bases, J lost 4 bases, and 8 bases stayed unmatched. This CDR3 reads CASSPSGQFYEQYF. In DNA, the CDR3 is TGTGCCAGCAGTCCCTCGGGACAGTTTTACGAGCAGTACTTC.

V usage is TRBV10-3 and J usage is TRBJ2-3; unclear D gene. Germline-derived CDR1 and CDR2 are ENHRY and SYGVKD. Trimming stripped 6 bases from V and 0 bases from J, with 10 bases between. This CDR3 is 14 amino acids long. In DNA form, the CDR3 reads TGTGCCATCAGACCAATCGCTAGCACAGATACGCAGTATTTT. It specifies CAIRPIASTDTQYF.

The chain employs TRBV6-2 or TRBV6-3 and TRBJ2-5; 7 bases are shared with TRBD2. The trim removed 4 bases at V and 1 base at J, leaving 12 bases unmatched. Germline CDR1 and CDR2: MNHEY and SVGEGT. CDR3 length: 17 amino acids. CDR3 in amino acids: CASSSLQRDYTQETQYF. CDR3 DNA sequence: TGTGCCAGCAGTTCCCTGCAACGGGACTACACCCAAGAGACCCAGTACTTC.

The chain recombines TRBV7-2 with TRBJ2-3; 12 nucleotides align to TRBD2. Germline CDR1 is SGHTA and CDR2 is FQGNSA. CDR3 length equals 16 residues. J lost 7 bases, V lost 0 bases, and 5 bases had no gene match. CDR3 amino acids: CASSLAPSGGVNTQYF. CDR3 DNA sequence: TGTGCCAGCAGCTTAGCCCCTAGCGGGGGGGTGAATACGCAGTATTTT.

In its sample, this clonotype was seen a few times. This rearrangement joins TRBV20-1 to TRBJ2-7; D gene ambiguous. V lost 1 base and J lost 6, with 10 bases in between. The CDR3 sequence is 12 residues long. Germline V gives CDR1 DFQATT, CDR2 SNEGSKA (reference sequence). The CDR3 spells CSARGEPFEQYF. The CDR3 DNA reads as TGCAGTGCTAGAGGAGAACCGTTCGAGCAGTACTTC.

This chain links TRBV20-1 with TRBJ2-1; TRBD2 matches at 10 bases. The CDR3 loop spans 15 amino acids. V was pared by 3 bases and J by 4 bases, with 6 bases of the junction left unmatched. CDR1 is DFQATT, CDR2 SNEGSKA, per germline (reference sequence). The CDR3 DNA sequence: TGCAGTGCTAGCCCACGGACTAGCGGTTACAATGAGCAGTTCTTC. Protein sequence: CSASPRTSGYNEQFF.

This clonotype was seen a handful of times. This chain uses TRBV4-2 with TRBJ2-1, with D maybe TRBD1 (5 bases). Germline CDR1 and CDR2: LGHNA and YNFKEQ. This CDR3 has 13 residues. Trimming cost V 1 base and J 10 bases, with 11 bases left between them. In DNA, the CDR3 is TGTGCCAGCAGCCAAGTTGGGGCCGGAGAGCAGTTCTTC. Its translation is CASSQVGAGEQFF.

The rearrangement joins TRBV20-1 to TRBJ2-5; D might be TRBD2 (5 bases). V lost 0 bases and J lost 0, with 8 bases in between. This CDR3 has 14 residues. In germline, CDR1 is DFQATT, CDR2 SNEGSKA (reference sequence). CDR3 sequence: CSAREGGYQETQYF. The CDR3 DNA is TGCAGTGCTAGAGAAGGAGGATACCAAGAGACCCAGTACTTC.

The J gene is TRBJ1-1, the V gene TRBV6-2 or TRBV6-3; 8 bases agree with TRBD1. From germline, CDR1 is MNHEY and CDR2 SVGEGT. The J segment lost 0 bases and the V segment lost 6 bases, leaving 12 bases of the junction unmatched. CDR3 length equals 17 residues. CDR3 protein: CASSPQGTGKVNTEAFF. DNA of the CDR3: TGTGCCAGCAGCCCGCAGGGGACAGGAAAAGTGAACACTGAAGCTTTCTTT.

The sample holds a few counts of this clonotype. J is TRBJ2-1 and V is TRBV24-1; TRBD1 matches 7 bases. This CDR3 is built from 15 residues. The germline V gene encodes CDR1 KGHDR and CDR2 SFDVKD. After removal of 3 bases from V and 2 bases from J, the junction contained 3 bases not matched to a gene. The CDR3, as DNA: TGTGCCACCAGTGATGGGGACAGACCCTACAATGAGCAGTTCTTC. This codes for CATSDGDRPYNEQFF.

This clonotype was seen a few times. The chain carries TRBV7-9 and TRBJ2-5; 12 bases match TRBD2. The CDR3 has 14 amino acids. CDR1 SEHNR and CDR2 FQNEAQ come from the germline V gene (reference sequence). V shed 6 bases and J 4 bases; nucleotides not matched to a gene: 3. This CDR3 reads CASSQLAGGETQYF. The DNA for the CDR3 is TGTGCCAGCAGTCAACTAGCGGGGGGAGAGACCCAGTACTTC.

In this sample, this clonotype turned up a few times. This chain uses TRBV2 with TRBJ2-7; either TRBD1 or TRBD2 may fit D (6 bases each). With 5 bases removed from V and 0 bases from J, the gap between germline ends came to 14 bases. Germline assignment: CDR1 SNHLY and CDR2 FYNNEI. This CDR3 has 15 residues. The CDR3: CASSRGPGASYEQYF. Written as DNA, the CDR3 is TGTGCCAGCAGTCGCGGGCCGGGGGCCTCCTACGAGCAGTACTTC.

This chain's CDR3 is CASSRNFRETQYF. Here the CDR3 DNA reads TGTGCCAGCAGCAGAAACTTTCGGGAGACCCAGTACTTC. The V gene is TRBV7-2, the J gene TRBJ2-5; D is unresolved. Germline loops: CDR1 SGHTA, CDR2 FQGNSA. The CDR3 is 13 residues long. V was trimmed by 5 bases and J by 5 bases, leaving 12 bases between them.

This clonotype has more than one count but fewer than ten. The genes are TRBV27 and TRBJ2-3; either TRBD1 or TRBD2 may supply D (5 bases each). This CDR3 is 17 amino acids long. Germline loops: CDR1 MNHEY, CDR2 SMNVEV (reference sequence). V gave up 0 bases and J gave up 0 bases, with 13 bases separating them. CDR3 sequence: CASSLSRGPASTDTQYF. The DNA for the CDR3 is TGTGCCAGCAGTTTATCGAGGGGACCCGCTAGCACAGATACGCAGTATTTT.

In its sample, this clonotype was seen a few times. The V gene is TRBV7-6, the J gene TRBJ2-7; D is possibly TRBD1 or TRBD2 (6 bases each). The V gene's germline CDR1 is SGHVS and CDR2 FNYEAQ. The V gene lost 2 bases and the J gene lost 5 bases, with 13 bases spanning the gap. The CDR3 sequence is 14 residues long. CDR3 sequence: CASSLRPGEDEQYF. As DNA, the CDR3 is TGTGCCAGCAGCTTAAGGCCAGGGGAGGACGAGCAGTACTTC.

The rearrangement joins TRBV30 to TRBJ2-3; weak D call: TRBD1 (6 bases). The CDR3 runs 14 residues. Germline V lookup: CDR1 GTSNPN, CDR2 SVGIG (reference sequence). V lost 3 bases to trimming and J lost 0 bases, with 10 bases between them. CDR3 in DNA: TGTGCCTGGAGGACAGGCCATAGCACAGATACGCAGTATTTT. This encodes CAWRTGHSTDTQYF. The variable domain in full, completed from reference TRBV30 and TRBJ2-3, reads SQTIHQWPATLVQPVGSPLSLECTVEGTSNPNLYWYRQAAGRGLQLLFYSVGIGQISSEVPQNLSASRPQDRQFILSSKKLLLSDSGFYLCAWRTGHSTDTQYFGPGTRLTVL.

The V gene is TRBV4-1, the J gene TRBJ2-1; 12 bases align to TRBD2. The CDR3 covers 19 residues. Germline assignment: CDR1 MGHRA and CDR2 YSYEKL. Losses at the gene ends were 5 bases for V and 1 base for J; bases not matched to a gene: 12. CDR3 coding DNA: TGCGCCAGCAGCAAGGGGGCTAGCGGGGGGGCAAGGTCCTACAATGAGCAGTTCTTC. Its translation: CASSKGASGGARSYNEQFF.

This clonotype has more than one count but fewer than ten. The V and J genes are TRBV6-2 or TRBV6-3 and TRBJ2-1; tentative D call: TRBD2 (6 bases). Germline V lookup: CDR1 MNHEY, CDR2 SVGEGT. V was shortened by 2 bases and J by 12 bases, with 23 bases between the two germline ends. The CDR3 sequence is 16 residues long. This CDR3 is CASSYVRGAVVGGQFF. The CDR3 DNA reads TGTGCCAGCAGTTACGTGCGGGGAGCGGTAGTTGGTGGGCAGTTCTTC.

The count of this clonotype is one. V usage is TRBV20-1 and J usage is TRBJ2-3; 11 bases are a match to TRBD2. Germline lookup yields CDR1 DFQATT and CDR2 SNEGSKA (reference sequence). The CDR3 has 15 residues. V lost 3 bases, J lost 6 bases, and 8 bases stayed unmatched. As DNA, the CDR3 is TGCAGTGCTAGTGAAACTAGCGGGGGACCGGATACGCAGTATTTT. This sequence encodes CSASETSGGPDTQYF.

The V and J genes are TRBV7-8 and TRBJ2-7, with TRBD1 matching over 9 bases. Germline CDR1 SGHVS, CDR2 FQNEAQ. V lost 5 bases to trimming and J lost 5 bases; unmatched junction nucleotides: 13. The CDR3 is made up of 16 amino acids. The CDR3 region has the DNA TGTGCCAGCAGCCCGGAGCTTGGGACAGGGCCTCACGAGCAGTACTTC. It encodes CASSPELGTGPHEQYF. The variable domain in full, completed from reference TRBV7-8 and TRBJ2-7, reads GAGVSQSPRYKVAKRGQDVALRCDPISGHVSLFWYQQALGQGPEFLTYFQNEAQLDKSGLPSDRFFAERPEGSVSTLKIQRTQQEDSAVYLCASSPELGTGPHEQYFGPGTRLTVT.

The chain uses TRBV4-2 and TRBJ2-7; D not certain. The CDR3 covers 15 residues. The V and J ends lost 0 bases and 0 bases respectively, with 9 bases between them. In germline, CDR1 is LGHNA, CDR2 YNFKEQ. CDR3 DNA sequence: TGTGCCAGCAGCCAAGACACCAGGAGCTCCTACGAGCAGTACTTC. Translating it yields CASSQDTRSSYEQYF.

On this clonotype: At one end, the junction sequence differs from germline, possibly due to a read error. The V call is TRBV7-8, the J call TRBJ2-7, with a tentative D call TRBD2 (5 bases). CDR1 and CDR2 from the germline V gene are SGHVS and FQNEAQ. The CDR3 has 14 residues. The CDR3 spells CASSLEGWVNEQYF. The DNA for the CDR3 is TGCGCCAGCAGCTTAGAGGGTTGGGTCAATGAGCAGTACTTC.

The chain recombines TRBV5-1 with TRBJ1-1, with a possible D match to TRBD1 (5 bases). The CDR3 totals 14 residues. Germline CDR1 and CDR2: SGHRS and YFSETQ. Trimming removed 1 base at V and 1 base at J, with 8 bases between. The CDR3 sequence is CASSLTGTNTEAFF. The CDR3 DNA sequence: TGCGCCAGCAGCTTGACAGGAACGAACACTGAAGCTTTCTTT.

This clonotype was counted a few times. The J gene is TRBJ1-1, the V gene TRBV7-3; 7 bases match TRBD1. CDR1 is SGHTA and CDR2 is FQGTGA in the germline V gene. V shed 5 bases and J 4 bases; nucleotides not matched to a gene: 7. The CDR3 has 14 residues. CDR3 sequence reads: CASSPQGSGTEAFF. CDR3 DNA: TGTGCCAGCAGCCCACAGGGGTCGGGCACTGAAGCTTTCTTT.

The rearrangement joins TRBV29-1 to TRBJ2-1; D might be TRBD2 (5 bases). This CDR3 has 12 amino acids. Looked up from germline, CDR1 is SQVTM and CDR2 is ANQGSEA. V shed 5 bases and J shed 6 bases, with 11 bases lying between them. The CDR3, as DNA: TGCAGCGTTTCCTCCCGGGGCAATGAGCAGTTCTTC. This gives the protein CSVSSRGNEQFF.